This T cell receptor beta chain was identified during a study of long-term antiretroviral therapy in people with HIV. Study-level results: Dominant in the repertoire at all time points were clones expanded before ART.

Turning to this clone: The antigen is undetermined.

V gave up 3 bases and J gave up 3 bases; unmatched junction bases: 4. Germline V gene data show CDR1 as LGHNA and CDR2 as YSLEER. The CDR3 spans 15 residues. Runs used v3.0 of the immunoSEQ assay and were done at survey level. TCRdb's copy holds only in-frame clones and misses some; the assay was immunoSEQ multiplex PCR. This sample yields approximately 25,000 clones, of which more than 75% are seen a single time; approximately 4.8% belongs to the top ten. The material sequenced was unsorted PBMCs, taken 0.5 years after starting antiretroviral therapy. The TCR sequence derives from a woman in her forties with HIV. This chain joins TRBV4-3 and TRBJ2-1; TRBD2 aligns across 8 bases. This chain's CDR3 is CASSHPGGYYNEQFF. The CDR3 DNA sequence: TGCGCCAGCAGCCACCCGGGGGGGTACTACAATGAGCAGTTCTTC.